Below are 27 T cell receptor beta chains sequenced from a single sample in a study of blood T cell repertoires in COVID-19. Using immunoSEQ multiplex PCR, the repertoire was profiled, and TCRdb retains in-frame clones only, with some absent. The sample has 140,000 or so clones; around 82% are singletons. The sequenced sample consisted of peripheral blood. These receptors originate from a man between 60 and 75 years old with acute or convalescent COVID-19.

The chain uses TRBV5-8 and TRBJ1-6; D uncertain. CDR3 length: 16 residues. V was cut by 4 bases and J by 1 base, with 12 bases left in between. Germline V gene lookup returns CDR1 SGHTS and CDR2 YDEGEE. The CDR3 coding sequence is TGTGCCAGCAGCCTGGAGGGAGGTTCCTATAATTCACCCCTCCACTTT. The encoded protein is CASSLEGGSYNSPLHF. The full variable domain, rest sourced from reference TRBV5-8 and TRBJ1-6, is EAGVTQSPTHLIKTRGQQATLRCSPISGHTSVYWYQQALGLGLQFLLWYDEGEERNRGNFPPRFSGRQFPNYSSELNVNALELEDSALYLCASSLEGGSYNSPLHFGNGTRLTVT.

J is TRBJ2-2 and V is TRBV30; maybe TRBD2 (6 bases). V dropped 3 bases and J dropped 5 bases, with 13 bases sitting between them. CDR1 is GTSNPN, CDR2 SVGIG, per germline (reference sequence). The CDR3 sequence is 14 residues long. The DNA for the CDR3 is TGTGCCTGGAGAAGGGCAGCGGGTACCGGGGAGCTGTTTTTT. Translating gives CAWRRAAGTGELFF.

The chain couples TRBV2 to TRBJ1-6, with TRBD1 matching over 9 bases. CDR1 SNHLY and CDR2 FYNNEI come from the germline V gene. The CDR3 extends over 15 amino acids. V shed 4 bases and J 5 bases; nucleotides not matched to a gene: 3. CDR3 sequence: CASSVGQGNNSPLHF. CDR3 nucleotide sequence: TGTGCCAGCAGTGTGGGACAGGGAAATAATTCACCCCTCCACTTT.

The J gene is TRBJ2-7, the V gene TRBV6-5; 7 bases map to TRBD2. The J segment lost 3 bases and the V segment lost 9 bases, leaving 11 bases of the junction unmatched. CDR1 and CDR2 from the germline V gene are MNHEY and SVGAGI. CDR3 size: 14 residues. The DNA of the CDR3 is TGTGCCAGTGCCCGAGGGAGGGTCAACTACGAGCAGTACTTC. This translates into CASARGRVNYEQYF.

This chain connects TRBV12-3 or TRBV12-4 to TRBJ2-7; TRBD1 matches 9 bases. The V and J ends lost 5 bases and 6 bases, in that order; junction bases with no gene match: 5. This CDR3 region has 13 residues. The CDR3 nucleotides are TGTGCCAGCAGTAGGACAGGGGCGGGCGAGCAGTACTTC. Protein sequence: CASSRTGAGEQYF.

The CDR3 reads CASKRGSGTSYEQYF. CDR3 DNA sequence: TGTGCCAGTAAGAGGGGGAGCGGGACCTCCTACGAGCAGTACTTC. The V call is TRBV19, the J call TRBJ2-7, with TRBD2 as a possible D gene (7 bases). The CDR3 length is 15 residues. Trimming left V 7 bases short and J 0 bases short, with 16 bases between. The germline V gene has CDR1 LNHDA and CDR2 SQIVND (reference sequence).

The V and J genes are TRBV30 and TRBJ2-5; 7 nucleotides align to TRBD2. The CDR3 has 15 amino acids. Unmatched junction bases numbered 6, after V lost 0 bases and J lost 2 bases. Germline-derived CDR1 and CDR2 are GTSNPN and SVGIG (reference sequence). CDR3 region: CAWSVGLAAQETQYF. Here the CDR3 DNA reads TGTGCCTGGAGTGTTGGGCTAGCGGCACAAGAGACCCAGTACTTC.

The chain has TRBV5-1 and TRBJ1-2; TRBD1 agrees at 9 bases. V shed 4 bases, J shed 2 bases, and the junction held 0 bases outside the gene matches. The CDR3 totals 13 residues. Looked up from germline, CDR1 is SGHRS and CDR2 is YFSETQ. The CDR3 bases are TGCGCCAGCAGCGGACAGGGGAACTATGGCTACACCTTC. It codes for CASSGQGNYGYTF.

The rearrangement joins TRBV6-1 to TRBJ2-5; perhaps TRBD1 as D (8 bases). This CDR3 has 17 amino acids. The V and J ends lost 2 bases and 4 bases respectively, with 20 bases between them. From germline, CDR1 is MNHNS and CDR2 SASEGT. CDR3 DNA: TGTGCCAGCAGTGAACTTCCCACAGGGGGGGTAGGAGAGACCCAGTACTTC. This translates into CASSELPTGGVGETQYF.

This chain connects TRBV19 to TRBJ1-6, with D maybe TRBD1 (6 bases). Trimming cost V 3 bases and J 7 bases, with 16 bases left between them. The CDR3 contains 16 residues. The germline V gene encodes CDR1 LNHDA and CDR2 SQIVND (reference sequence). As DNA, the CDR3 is TGTGCCAGTAGTATGACGTCAGGGGTATCGAATTCACCCCTCCACTTT. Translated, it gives CASSMTSGVSNSPLHF.

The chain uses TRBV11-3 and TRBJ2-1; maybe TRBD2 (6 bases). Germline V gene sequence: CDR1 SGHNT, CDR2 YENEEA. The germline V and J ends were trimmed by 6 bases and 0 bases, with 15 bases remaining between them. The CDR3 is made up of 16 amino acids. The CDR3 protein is CASSGGAKSSYNEQFF. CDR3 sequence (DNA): TGTGCCAGCAGTGGAGGGGCGAAGAGCTCCTACAATGAGCAGTTCTTC. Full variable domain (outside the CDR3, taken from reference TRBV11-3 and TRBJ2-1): EAGVVQSPRYKIIEKKQPVAFWCNPISGHNTLYWYLQNLGQGPELLIRYENEEAVDDSQLPKDRFSAERLKGVDSTLKIQPAELGDSAVYLCASSGGAKSSYNEQFFGPGTRLTVL.

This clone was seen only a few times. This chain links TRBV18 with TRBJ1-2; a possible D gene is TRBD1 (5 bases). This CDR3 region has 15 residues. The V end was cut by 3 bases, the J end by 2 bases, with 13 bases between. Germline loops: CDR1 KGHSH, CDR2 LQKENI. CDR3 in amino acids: CASSPGQATNYGYTF. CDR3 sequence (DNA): TGTGCCAGCTCACCGGGGCAGGCGACCAACTATGGCTACACCTTC.

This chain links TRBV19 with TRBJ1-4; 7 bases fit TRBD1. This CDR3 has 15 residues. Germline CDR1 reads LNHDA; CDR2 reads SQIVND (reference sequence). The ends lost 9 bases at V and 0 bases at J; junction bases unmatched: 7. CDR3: CASKQGTSTNEKLFF. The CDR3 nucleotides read TGTGCCAGCAAACAGGGGACCTCAACTAATGAAAAACTGTTTTTT.

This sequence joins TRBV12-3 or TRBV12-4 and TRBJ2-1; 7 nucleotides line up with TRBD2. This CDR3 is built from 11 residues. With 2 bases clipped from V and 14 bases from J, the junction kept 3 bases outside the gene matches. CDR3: CASSLIGREFF. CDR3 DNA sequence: TGTGCCAGCAGTTTAATAGGGAGGGAGTTCTTC.

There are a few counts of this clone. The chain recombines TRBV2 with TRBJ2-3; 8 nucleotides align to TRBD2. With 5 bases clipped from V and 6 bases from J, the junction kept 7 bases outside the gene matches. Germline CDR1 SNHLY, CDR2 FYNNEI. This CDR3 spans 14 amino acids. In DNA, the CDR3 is TGTGCCAGCAGTCCAATAGCGGGATCGGATACGCAGTATTTT. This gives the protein CASSPIAGSDTQYF.

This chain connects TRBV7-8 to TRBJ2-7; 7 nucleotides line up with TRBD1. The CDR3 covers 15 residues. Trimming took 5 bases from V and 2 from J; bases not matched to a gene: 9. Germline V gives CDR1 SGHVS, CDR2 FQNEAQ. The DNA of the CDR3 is TGTGCCAGCAGCCCCACAGGGGTTACGGCCTACGAGCAGTACTTC. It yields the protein CASSPTGVTAYEQYF. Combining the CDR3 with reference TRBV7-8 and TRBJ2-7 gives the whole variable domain GAGVSQSPRYKVAKRGQDVALRCDPISGHVSLFWYQQALGQGPEFLTYFQNEAQLDKSGLPSDRFFAERPEGSVSTLKIQRTQQEDSAVYLCASSPTGVTAYEQYFGPGTRLTVT.

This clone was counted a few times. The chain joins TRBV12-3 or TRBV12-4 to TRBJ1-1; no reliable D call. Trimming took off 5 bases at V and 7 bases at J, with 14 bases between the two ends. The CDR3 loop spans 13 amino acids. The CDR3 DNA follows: TGTGCCAGCAGTCCCGGCCCTCGGGGTGAAGCTTTCTTT. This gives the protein CASSPGPRGEAFF.

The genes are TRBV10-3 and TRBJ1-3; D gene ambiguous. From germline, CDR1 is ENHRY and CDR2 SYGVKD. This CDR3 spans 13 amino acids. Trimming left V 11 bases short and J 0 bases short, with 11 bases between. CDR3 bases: TGTGCCTCCTCGGACTACTCTGGAAACACCATATATTTT. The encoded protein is CASSDYSGNTIYF.

CDR3 sequence: CASSIRLEWKETQYF. CDR3 DNA sequence: TGTGCCAGCAGCATAAGACTAGAATGGAAAGAGACCCAGTACTTC. V usage is TRBV5-4 and J usage is TRBJ2-5, with D possibly being TRBD2 (6 bases). Trimming shortened V by 4 bases and J by 3 bases, and 16 bases separated the two germline ends. The germline V gene has CDR1 SGHNT and CDR2 YYREEE (reference sequence). The CDR3 consists of 15 residues.

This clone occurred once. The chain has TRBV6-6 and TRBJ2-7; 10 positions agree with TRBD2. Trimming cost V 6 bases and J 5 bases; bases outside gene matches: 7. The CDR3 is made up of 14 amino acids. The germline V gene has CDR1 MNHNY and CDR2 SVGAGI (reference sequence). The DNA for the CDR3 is TGTGCCAGCAGCCGACCGGGACTAGCGAACGAGCAGTACTTC. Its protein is CASSRPGLANEQYF.

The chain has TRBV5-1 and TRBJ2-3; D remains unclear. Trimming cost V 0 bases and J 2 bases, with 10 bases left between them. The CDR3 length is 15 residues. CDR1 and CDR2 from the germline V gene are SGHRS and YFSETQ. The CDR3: CASSLEPRYTDTQYF. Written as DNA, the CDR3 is TGCGCCAGCAGCTTGGAACCCAGATACACAGATACGCAGTATTTT.

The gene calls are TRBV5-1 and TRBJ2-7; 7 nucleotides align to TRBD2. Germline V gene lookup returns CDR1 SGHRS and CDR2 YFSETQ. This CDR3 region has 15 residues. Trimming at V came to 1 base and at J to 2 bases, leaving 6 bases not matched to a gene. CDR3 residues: CASSLLSGTTYEQYF. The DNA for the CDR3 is TGCGCCAGCAGCTTGTTAAGCGGGACTACCTACGAGCAGTACTTC. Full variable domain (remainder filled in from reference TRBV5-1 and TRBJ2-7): KAGVTQTPRYLIKTRGQQVTLSCSPISGHRSVSWYQQTPGQGLQFLFEYFSETQRNKGNFPGRFSGRQFSNSRSEMNVSTLELGDSALYLCASSLLSGTTYEQYFGPGTRLTVT.

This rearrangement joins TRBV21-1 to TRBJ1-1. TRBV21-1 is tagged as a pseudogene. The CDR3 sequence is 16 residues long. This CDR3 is CASSKGREIMNTEAFF. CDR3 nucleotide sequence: TGTGCCAGCAGCAAAGGCCGGGAGATTATGAACACTGAAGCTTTCTTT.

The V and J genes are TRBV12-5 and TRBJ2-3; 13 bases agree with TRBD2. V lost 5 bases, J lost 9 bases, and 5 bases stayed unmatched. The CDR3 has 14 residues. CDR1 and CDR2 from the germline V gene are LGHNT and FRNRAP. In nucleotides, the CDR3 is TGTGCTAGTGGTATCGGACTAGCGGGAGACACGCAGTATTTT. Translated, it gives CASGIGLAGDTQYF.

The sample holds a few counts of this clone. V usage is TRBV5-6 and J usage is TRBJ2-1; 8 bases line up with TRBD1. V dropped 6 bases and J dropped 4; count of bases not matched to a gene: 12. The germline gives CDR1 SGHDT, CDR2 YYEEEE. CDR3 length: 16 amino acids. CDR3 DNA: TGTGCCAGCACTAACCCGGGACAGGCTCGGTACAATGAGCAGTTCTTC. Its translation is CASTNPGQARYNEQFF.

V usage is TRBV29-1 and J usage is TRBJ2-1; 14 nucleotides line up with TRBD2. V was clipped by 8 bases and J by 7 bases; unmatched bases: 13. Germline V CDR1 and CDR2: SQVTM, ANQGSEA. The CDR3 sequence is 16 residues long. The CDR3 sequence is CSPIPGTSGRDNEQFF. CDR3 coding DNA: TGCAGCCCGATCCCCGGGACTAGCGGGAGAGATAATGAGCAGTTCTTC.

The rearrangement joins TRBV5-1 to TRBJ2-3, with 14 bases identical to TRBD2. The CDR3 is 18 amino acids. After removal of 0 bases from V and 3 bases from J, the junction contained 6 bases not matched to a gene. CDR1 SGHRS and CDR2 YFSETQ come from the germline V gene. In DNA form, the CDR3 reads TGCGCCAGCAGCTTGGACGGGACTAGCGGGAGCGGGACAGATACGCAGTATTTT. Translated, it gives CASSLDGTSGSGTDTQYF.